This is a list of T cell receptor beta chains from one sample in a study of shared clonotypes between healthy human individuals. Using immunoSEQ multiplex PCR, the repertoire was profiled, and TCRdb retains in-frame clones only, with some absent. Of approximately 2.5 million clones in the sample, just over 90% were seen once. The sequenced material came from naive CD4+ T cells sorted from blood. These receptors were collected from a man aged 18 to 30 in good health. The CDR3 runs from the conserved cysteine through the conserved F or W. D genes are given only for firm matches. Clone size appears in some rows only: once, few, many, or a class for an expanded clone.

d_gene	v_gene	abundance	j_gene	CDR3aa	CDR3nt
NA	TRBV6-6	once	TRBJ2-3	CASSTTGSTDTQYF	TGTGCCAGCAGTACCACAGGGTCGACAGATACGCAGTATTTT
TRBD2	TRBV6-6	once	TRBJ2-7	CASSKDVAGGTDEQYF	TGTGCCAGCAGTAAGGACGTGGCGGGAGGTACTGACGAGCAGTACTTC
TRBD1	TRBV9	NA	TRBJ1-3	CASSETPQGVSGNTIYF	TGTGCCAGCAGCGAGACCCCTCAGGGGGTCTCTGGAAACACCATATATTTT
TRBD1	TRBV19	NA	TRBJ1-5	CASSIKGARQPQHF	TGTGCCAGTAGTATAAAGGGGGCAAGGCAGCCCCAGCATTTT
NA	TRBV6-1	NA	TRBJ2-7	CASRQTGSPSYEQYF	TGTGCCAGCAGGCAAACAGGGTCGCCGTCCTACGAGCAGTACTTC
TRBD1	TRBV7-9	NA	TRBJ1-1	CASSLEGTGNTEAFF	TGTGCCAGCAGCTTAGAAGGGACAGGGAACACTGAAGCTTTCTTT
NA	TRBV25-1	NA	TRBJ1-6	CASSELGGRDASPLHF	TGTGCCAGCAGTGAATTGGGGGGCAGGGATGCTTCACCCCTCCACTTT
TRBD1	TRBV7-8	NA	TRBJ1-1	CASSFPRTGWEDTEAFF	TGTGCCAGCAGCTTCCCCCGGACAGGGTGGGAGGACACTGAAGCTTTCTTT
NA	TRBV10-1	NA	TRBJ2-5	CASSESSGLQETQYF	TGCGCCAGCAGTGAGTCCTCCGGCCTCCAAGAGACCCAGTACTTC
TRBD1	TRBV18	NA	TRBJ2-5	CASSPPGQGAETQYF	TGTGCCAGCTCACCACCGGGACAGGGAGCAGAGACCCAGTACTTC
NA	TRBV5-4	NA	TRBJ2-6	CASSLPVAEANVLTF	TGTGCCAGCAGCTTGCCGGTCGCGGAGGCCAACGTCCTGACTTTC
NA	TRBV6-1	NA	TRBJ1-2	CASSDAGRRARGYTF	TGTGCCAGCAGTGACGCGGGACGGCGGGCTAGGGGCTACACCTTC
NA	TRBV21-1	NA	TRBJ2-7	CASSSLAGATYEQYF	TGTGCCAGCAGCAGTTTGGCGGGGGCAACCTACGAGCAGTACTTC
NA	TRBV4-3	once	TRBJ2-3	CASSQADTQYF	TGCGCCAGCAGCCAAGCAGATACGCAGTATTTT
NA	TRBV18	NA	TRBJ1-2	CASSPTTEIYGYTF	TGTGCCAGCTCACCAACGACAGAAATCTATGGCTACACCTTC
NA	TRBV7-9	NA	TRBJ2-3	CASSLVSGGGTDTQYF	TGTGCCAGCAGCTTAGTATCTGGTGGCGGCACAGATACGCAGTATTTT
TRBD1	TRBV6-5	NA	TRBJ2-1	CASSPGGHNEQFF	TGTGCCAGCAGCCCAGGGGGCCATAATGAGCAGTTCTTC
TRBD1	TRBV25-1	NA	TRBJ1-1	CASNPGTGFFF	TGTGCCAGCAACCCCGGGACAGGGTTTTTCTTT
NA	TRBV6-5	NA	TRBJ2-5	CASRLARLAWETQYF	TGTGCCAGCAGGCTAGCTCGACTTGCTTGGGAGACCCAGTACTTC
NA	TRBV5-4	NA	TRBJ2-5	CASSHPAQETQYF	TGTGCCAGCAGCCATCCAGCGCAAGAGACCCAGTACTTC
TRBD1	TRBV5-6	NA	TRBJ2-2	CASRRDRVVTGELFF	TGTGCCAGCAGGAGGGACAGGGTCGTCACCGGGGAGCTGTTTTTT
NA	TRBV5-4	NA	TRBJ2-7	CASSLDPGTDSYEQYF	TGTGCCAGCAGCTTGGATCCCGGGACGGACTCCTACGAGCAGTACTTC
NA	TRBV14	NA	TRBJ2-7	CASSQDSGLRYEQYF	TGTGCCAGCAGCCAAGATTCGGGACTCCGCTACGAGCAGTACTTC
TRBD2	TRBV6-1	NA	TRBJ2-3	CASSEGPGGRTDTQYF	TGTGCCAGCAGTGAAGGTCCGGGGGGGCGTACAGATACGCAGTATTTT
TRBD1	TRBV12-5	NA	TRBJ1-1	CASGLGPFDRVETEAFF	TGTGCTAGTGGTTTGGGCCCTTTCGACAGGGTGGAAACTGAAGCTTTCTTT
NA	TRBV21-1	NA	TRBJ2-1	CASSLQAGARAPGSYNEQFF	TGTGCCAGCAGCCTACAGGCCGGGGCTAGGGCTCCAGGCTCCTACAATGAGCAGTTCTTC
TRBD1	TRBV6-5	NA	TRBJ1-1	CASSYQGGLNTEAFF	TGTGCCAGCAGTTACCAGGGGGGATTGAACACTGAAGCTTTCTTT
TRBD2	TRBV5-1	once	TRBJ2-1	CASSLGLAGENEQFF	TGCGCCAGCAGCTTGGGACTAGCGGGGGAGAATGAGCAGTTCTTC
NA	TRBV28	NA	TRBJ1-6	CASSLTILGSQSSYNSPLHF	TGTGCCAGCAGTTTAACGATTCTGGGCAGTCAAAGCTCCTATAATTCACCCCTCCACTTT
TRBD2	TRBV11-2	NA	TRBJ2-3	CASSLGLAGEVSDTQYF	TGTGCCAGCAGCTTGGGACTAGCGGGAGAAGTATCAGATACGCAGTATTTT
NA	TRBV5-5	NA	TRBJ1-1	CASSLDTGRNTEAFF	TGTGCCAGCAGCTTGGATACAGGGAGAAACACTGAAGCTTTCTTT
TRBD1	TRBV18	NA	TRBJ1-2	CASSRSGTGDFSVYGYTF	TGTGCCAGCTCAAGGTCCGGGACAGGGGACTTTTCGGTCTATGGCTACACCTTC
TRBD2	TRBV5-4	NA	TRBJ2-5	CASTFAGVRQETQYF	TGTGCCAGCACCTTCGCGGGGGTGCGACAAGAGACCCAGTACTTC
NA	TRBV30	once	TRBJ2-5	CAWSATRQWPLIQETQYF	TGTGCCTGGAGTGCTACGCGACAGTGGCCCCTTATCCAAGAGACCCAGTACTTC
TRBD2	TRBV30	NA	TRBJ2-7	CAWTTSGRGSSYEQYF	TGTGCCTGGACTACTAGCGGGAGGGGGAGCTCCTACGAGCAGTACTTC
NA	TRBV10-1	NA	TRBJ2-3	CASSESRTGADTQYF	TGCGCCAGCAGTGAGTCGAGGACTGGGGCAGATACGCAGTATTTT